This is a list of T cell receptor beta chains from one sample in a study of CD8 T cells in ankylosing spondylitis. TCRdb re-analysed the 5' RACE reads in MiXCR, keeping a single row per CDR3 protein. The table records around 450,000 distinct CDR3 sequences, roughly 26% of them present only once. The sample comprised blood, either unsorted or a sorted T cell fraction (not recorded which). Source of these receptors: a male donor with ankylosing spondylitis. Both conserved end residues are part of each CDR3. D genes are given only for firm matches. The size entry is marked missing in some rows and otherwise reads once, few, many or a size class.

v_gene,abundance,j_gene,d_gene,CDR3nt,CDR3aa
TRBV5-1,-,TRBJ2-2,TRBD1,TGCGCCAGCAAAACTACAGGGGAAAACACCGGGGAGCTGTTTTTT,CASKTTGENTGELFF
TRBV20-1,-,TRBJ2-1,-,TGCAGTGCTCCCTTCGGGACCCTAAGCACTTACAATGAGCAGTTCTTC,CSAPFGTLSTYNEQFF
TRBV3-1,-,TRBJ2-3,TRBD2,TGTGCCAGCAGCCCCGCTCGGCTAGCGGGCACAGATACGCAGTATTTT,CASSPARLAGTDTQYF
TRBV20-1,-,TRBJ2-3,-,TGCAGTGCTAGAGCGCTAGCATTACAACGAGATACGCAGTATTTT,CSARALALQRDTQYF
TRBV19,few,TRBJ2-3,-,TGTGCCAGTAGTTCCATTCCGGACGGTTTAGTGTATTTT,CASSSIPDGLVYF
TRBV5-1,many,TRBJ2-1,-,TGCGCCAGCAGCTTGGCGTTGCGGATAACCTACAATGAGCAGTTCTTC,CASSLALRITYNEQFF
TRBV5-6,many,TRBJ2-5,TRBD1,TGTGCCAGCAGCACACGGACAGGGTCGGCGACCCAGTACTTC,CASSTRTGSATQYF
TRBV5-6,many,TRBJ1-6,-,TGTGCCAGCAGCTCCCTGGGGATTAATAATTCACCCCTCCACTTT,CASSSLGINNSPLHF
TRBV7-8,-,TRBJ1-4,-,TGTGCCAGCAGCTTAGCGGGCCATTTGAGTGAAAAACTGTTTTTT,CASSLAGHLSEKLFF
TRBV3-1,-,TRBJ1-2,-,TGTGCCAGCAGCCCAAGGGGACGGATTAACTATGGCTACACCTTC,CASSPRGRINYGYTF
TRBV24-1,-,TRBJ2-5,-,TGTGCCACCAGTGCCCCAGGGGGGGCGGAGACCCAGTACTTC,CATSAPGGAETQYF
TRBV7-9,few,TRBJ1-1,TRBD1,TGTGCCAGCAGCCGACAGGGTCGGGAAGCTTTCTTT,CASSRQGREAFF
TRBV18,few,TRBJ1-1,-,TGTGCCAGCTCACCGGGATCGGGCGATGAAGCTTTCTTT,CASSPGSGDEAFF